This T cell receptor beta chain came from a study of cytomegalovirus exposure and HLA in healthy donors (dated by TCRdb to the late 2010s). Study-level background: According to an earlier analysis of a few hundred of the donors, about 179 million T cells yielded 90 million to 130 million unique TCR beta sequences and around 280 Gb of sequence data. An early release that covered about 600 HLA-typed donors contained 250 to 350 gigabases of sequencing data and roughly 84 million unique TCR sequences. The genetic ancestry cluster associated with self-reported Caucasian donors included 80% to 90% of the 398 genotyped donors. The aim of the study was to test whether cataloging public T cell receptors could identify signatures of past pathogen exposure. The study profiled the T cell repertoires of 666 subjects by immunosequencing and related them to cytomegalovirus serostatus. Along with the 666-subject first cohort, a separate validation cohort of around 120 different subjects was used. To predict cytomegalovirus infection status, the study brought together high-throughput TCR immunosequencing, statistical association of individual TCRs with disease status, and machine learning. A later analysis re-examined previously published TCR beta repertoires from more than 650 donors and added high-resolution HLA genotyping to investigate patterns of TCR occurrence. In the later analysis, no new phenotypic data were used to find candidate immune exposures; instead, reliance was placed on TCR beta sequences and their occurrence across donors. An earlier analysis of several hundred of the donors used high-throughput TCR beta sequencing to judge whether each TCR beta V gene segment behaved as functional or pseudogenic. Donor age, sex, ethnicity and CMV serostatus were compiled alongside the repertoire data. In a later genetic analysis, genome-wide SNP genotypes for about three fifths of the 666 donors were used, and that subset was treated as a discovery cohort. All discovery cohort repertoires had been generated using a single sequencing platform. HLA typing covered class I and class II loci at four-digit resolution. The number of donors typed differed by locus, with roughly 629-640 for A, B, C, DRB1 and DQB1, over 500 for DQA1, over 600 for DPA1, and approximately 470 for DPB1. About 5 DR-DQ haplotypes were handled as single units for association and clustering, since linkage in the cohort was strong. Among almost 400 genotyped donors of the cohort, an average of approximately 240,000 unique TCR beta nucleotide sequences were sequenced per donor, around 20% of them non-productive.

About this clone: Its antigen specificity is not known. No qualities accompany the bases; no much larger clone lies one base away.

The cohort comprised around 690 healthy bone marrow donors. Cohort members were all nominally healthy when sampled, although unrecorded immune exposures were likely present. The donor was CMV seropositive and belonged to the group of around 300 seropositive cohort members. A peripheral blood sample was collected from each donor, and TCR beta sequencing was performed on peripheral blood mononuclear cells. Genomic DNA was extracted from the blood cell samples with the Qiagen DNeasy Blood Extraction Kit. What the work shows at the level of the full study, not this receptor alone: A cluster of highly shared sequence variants was judged likely to be a technical artifact of the sequencing pipeline. A further reported finding was that TCR beta sequences accurately predicted the HLA-A and HLA-B alleles for most subjects in the first cohort. A total of 164 TCR beta chains were listed by the study as associated with cytomegalovirus. For the cohort, immune exposure information was limited to CMV serostatus. Only TCR beta chains were sequenced in this cohort, and the absence of alpha or paired-chain data limited detectable features. Approximately 18 rarely observed V segments, including chromosome 9 orphons, were excluded from the earlier analysis of about 600 of the donors because counts were too low. When HLA alleles, especially DR and DQ, strongly co-occurred, TCR associations were difficult to assign to individual alleles. The authors suggested that the approach could potentially be generalized to other disease states and immunological phenotypes. According to a later analysis, TCR association rates differed among HLA loci, with DRB1 alleles showing the most associated TCRs and HLA-C alleles showing the fewest. Because the 87-base-pair reads could not distinguish some IMGT-functional V segments, including TRBV6-2 and TRBV6-3, those segments were excluded. In a later genetic analysis, a missense DCLRE1C variant was associated with V-gene and J-gene trimming of TCR beta chains, and the association was replicated in an independent cohort. Compared with equally common non-associated chains, HLA-associated TCR beta chains in a later analysis were more clonally expanded and had lower generation probabilities. In a later analysis, most CMV-associated TCR beta chains were found to appear HLA-restricted, with HLA associations seemingly driven largely by CMV exposure. In a later genetic analysis, fewer N-insertions in productive TCRs were reported among donors in an Asian-associated ancestry cluster than the 666-donor mean. Correlated functional status among segregating V segments might be attributable to linkage disequilibrium, but an unknown experimental factor could not be ruled out. In an earlier analysis of under 600 of the donors, most TCR beta V segments were observed in productive rearrangements about 87% or about 30% of the time, broadly matching IMGT annotations. Roughly uniform sequencing depth across donors was assumed in presence/absence analyses, although this assumption may not hold. While some public TCRs were present in many individuals, most TCR sequences turned up only very rarely across donors. Because HLA typing was missing for some donors at each locus, association tests included only the typed subset. A later analysis reported that several top co-occurrence clusters appeared linked to parvovirus B19, influenza, CMV and Epstein-Barr virus. In both the original and validation cohorts, the classifier was reported to diagnose cytomegalovirus status with high specificity and sensitivity. A few of the identified cytomegalovirus-associated TCR beta chains were confirmed in vitro to be specific for cytomegalovirus antigens. Specific HLA alleles were associated with roughly 17,000 TCR beta sequences at a false discovery rate of 0.05 in a later analysis.

CDR1 and CDR2 are drawn from the germline V gene (reference sequence): SGHNT, YYREEE. Deletion took 3 bases off V and 2 bases off J, with a span of 14 bases between the germline ends. The CDR3 numbers 15 residues from cysteine through phenylalanine. Of all the DNA, just the CDR3 is kept, 45 bases in frame from base 1. Receptors were amplified or captured by the immunoSEQ multiplex PCR assay. For the multiplex PCR, a mixture combining 60 forward primers for TCR Vbeta segments and 13 reverse primers for TCR Jbeta segments was used. The CDR3 region of rearranged TCR beta genes was amplified from genomic DNA with a multiplex PCR assay. The amplified TCR beta libraries were sequenced on the Illumina HiSeq System as 87-base-pair reads. The authors processed their data as follows. In a later analysis, tens of millions of unique TCR beta chains were counted across the roughly 700 repertoires, and about 9.9 million of these chains were shared by at least two donors. Raw reads were error-corrected and collapsed into unique sequences with a nearest-neighbor algorithm that merged closely related sequences to remove PCR and sequencing errors. Alignment of CDR3 sequences to IMGT reference sequences was used to assign V, D and J gene segments. For a sequence to be retained, a match of at least six nucleotides to both a V gene segment and a J gene segment was required. Rearrangements were called productive when the CDR3 lacked stop codons and stayed in frame with V and J; all others were non-productive. CDR3 was defined by IMGT convention, running from the second conserved V-encoded cysteine to the conserved J-encoded phenylalanine. The earlier analysis of about 640 of the donors excluded any sequence lacking an unambiguous match to a single V gene segment. In an earlier analysis of roughly 600 of the donors, a V segment was called functional when productive rearrangements were above 56.7%, and segregating when the standard deviation between donors exceeded 5%. A statistical classification framework was built to diagnose cytomegalovirus status from the catalog of TCR beta chain sequences. V and J gene assignment, in a later analysis, came from comparing TCR nucleotide sequences with IMGT/GENE-DB human TR gene sequences. A later analysis assigned CDR3 sequences and most-parsimonious VDJ recombination scenarios with the TCRdist pipeline. In a later analysis, each TCR beta chain was defined by its CDR3 amino acid sequence together with its V-gene family, and reads without a unique V-gene family were excluded. As a way to deal with suspected cross-contamination and a sequencing artifact, a later analysis dropped 640 or so nucleotide sequences that were highly shared and had low generation probability. In a later analysis, a clonal expansion index for each public chain was calculated from normalized within-repertoire ranks of inferred template counts. In a later analysis, generation probabilities were computed with a VDJ recombination model fitted to out-of-frame rearrangements, and the resulting probabilities were checked against IGoR. In a later analysis, hypergeometric tests were used to score TCR-TCR, TCR-HLA and TCR-CMV co-occurrence, with a repertoire-size bias correction applied to TCR pairs. To estimate false discovery rates, a later analysis permuted the HLA or CMV assignments 20 times. In a later analysis, co-occurring TCRs were grouped with DBSCAN, and TCRdist sequence similarity was added when clustering was performed within HLA-allele-positive subsets. Repertoires with fewer than 30,000 or more than 120,000 public chains were left out of co-occurrence clustering, as were about 5 repertoires with anomalous nucleotide sharing. In its TCRdb copy, this immuneACCESS table keeps in-frame sequences only and misses some clones. Where compared with another copy, unresolved V genes explain less than half of these, and the others have no known cause. Clone size and V and J calls were adopted from that table, with D and trimming inferred from the DNA. In all, the sample holds approximately 160,000 clones, and roughly 78% of those were seen once. Jointly, the top ten make up about 13% of the sample.

Material for sequencing was PBMCs. Here the chain combines TRBV5-4 and TRBJ1-2, and TRBD1 may be the D gene, going by 5 matching bases. This sequence was found in a woman between 50 and 59 years old in good health and CMV-seropositive. The sequenced DNA is TGTGCCAGCAGCTCCGTTCGGGCAGGGAACTATGGCTACACCTTC. Protein translation: CASSSVRAGNYGYTF.